The 29 T cell receptor beta chains below come from one sample, sequenced in a study of blood T cell repertoires in COVID-19 (dated by TCRdb to about 2020). Libraries were prepared through the immunoSEQ multiplex PCR assay. Entries here come from immuneACCESS through TCRdb and include only in-frame sequences with V and J called. Some clones fail to appear in such tables; in the studies checked, an unresolved V gene covers under half of the shortfall, and the cause of the remainder is unknown. Recorded for this sample are 370,000 or so clones; roughly 77% of them occurred a single time. Of the sample, about 1.2% is held by the ten largest clones. The sample comprised peripheral blood. These receptor sequences come from a human donor with acute or convalescent COVID-19. The donor label of this sample is uncertain.

V usage is TRBV10-3 and J usage is TRBJ1-1; TRBD1 matches 8 bases. Germline CDR1 ENHRY, CDR2 SYGVKD. Trimming at V came to 5 bases and at J to 0 bases, leaving 2 bases not matched to a gene. CDR3 size: 14 residues. For the CDR3, the DNA is TGTGCCATCAGTCCGACAGGGGTGAACACTGAAGCTTTCTTT. Its protein product is CAISPTGVNTEAFF.

The rearrangement uses TRBV3-1 (or the pseudogene TRBV3-2) and TRBJ1-6, with 7 bases lining up with TRBD1. V was clipped by 4 bases and J by 6 bases; unmatched bases: 6. In germline, CDR1 is LGHDT, CDR2 YNNKEL (reference sequence). This CDR3 has 15 residues. The CDR3 DNA is TGTGCCAGCAGCCCCAGGGGGATTGGTAATTCACCCCTCCACTTT. Translating gives CASSPRGIGNSPLHF.

The V gene is TRBV5-1, the J gene TRBJ2-2, with 8 positions matching TRBD1. This CDR3 is built from 15 residues. Germline CDR1 SGHRS, CDR2 YFSETQ. The J segment lost 3 bases and the V segment lost 3 bases, leaving 4 bases of the junction unmatched. The CDR3 nucleotides are TGCGCCAGCAGCTGGACAGGGTTCGACACCGGGGAGCTGTTTTTT. This translates into CASSWTGFDTGELFF. The full variable domain, its missing parts supplied by reference TRBV5-1 and TRBJ2-2, is KAGVTQTPRYLIKTRGQQVTLSCSPISGHRSVSWYQQTPGQGLQFLFEYFSETQRNKGNFPGRFSGRQFSNSRSEMNVSTLELGDSALYLCASSWTGFDTGELFFGEGSRLTVL.

The chain joins TRBV3-1 (or the pseudogene TRBV3-2) to TRBJ2-1, with 15 bases lining up with TRBD2. J was trimmed by 4 bases and V by 4 bases; bases with no gene match: 17. Germline values: CDR1 LGHDT, CDR2 YNNKEL (reference sequence). The CDR3 length is 21 residues. Written as DNA, the CDR3 is TGTGCCAGCAGCCCAACCCTCGGGACTAGCGGGGGGTCATCAAATTACAATGAGCAGTTCTTC. This gives the protein CASSPTLGTSGGSSNYNEQFF.

The chain links TRBV9 to TRBJ1-6, with a weak D call TRBD1 (6 bases). CDR1 and CDR2 from the germline V gene are SGDLS and YYNGEE. V was clipped by 4 bases and J by 4 bases, with 15 bases between them. The CDR3 length is 16 residues. This CDR3 reads CASSIGGGPYNSPLHF. For the CDR3, the DNA is TGTGCCAGCAGCATCGGCGGGGGGCCGTATAATTCACCCCTCCACTTT.

The chain joins TRBV9 to TRBJ1-1, with D unclear. Deletions cut 0 bases from V and 2 bases from J, with 11 bases between. Germline loops: CDR1 SGDLS, CDR2 YYNGEE. This CDR3 spans 15 amino acids. CDR3 DNA sequence: TGTGCCAGCAGCGTAGTGGGCCTCACTAACACTGAAGCTTTCTTT. Its translation: CASSVVGLTNTEAFF.

The gene calls are TRBV21-1 and TRBJ2-1; no DNA check was done on the table's D call, TRBD2. TRBV21-1 is classified as a pseudogene. The CDR3 length is 17 residues. CDR3 DNA sequence: TGTGCCAGCAGCAAAGTAATAGCGGGAGGGTCCTACAATGAGCAGTTCTTC. Protein: CASSKVIAGGSYNEQFF.

The chain links TRBV5-4 to TRBJ1-1, with TRBD1 matching 10 bases. The trim removed 3 bases at V and 2 bases at J, leaving 10 bases unmatched. This CDR3 region has 17 residues. CDR1 and CDR2 from the germline V gene are SGHNT and YYREEE (reference sequence). The CDR3 region is CASSWTLTGGVNTEAFF. CDR3 sequence (DNA): TGTGCCAGCAGCTGGACCTTGACAGGGGGCGTAAACACTGAAGCTTTCTTT.

Comments on this clone: Other DNA sequences within the sample encode an identical CDR3. V gene TRBV5-1 combines with J gene TRBJ1-2; the match to TRBD1 covers 9 bases. The CDR3 is made up of 13 amino acids. The germline V gene has CDR1 SGHRS and CDR2 YFSETQ. With V trimmed by 3 bases and J by 5 bases, 2 bases remained unmatched. CDR3 sequence reads: CASSSQGAYGYTF. In nucleotides, the CDR3 is TGCGCCAGCAGCTCACAGGGGGCATATGGCTACACCTTC.

The chain recombines TRBV30 with TRBJ1-2, with 8 nucleotides matching TRBD1. The CDR3 has 14 amino acids. CDR1 GTSNPN and CDR2 SVGIG come from the germline V gene (reference sequence). Trimming at V came to 0 bases and at J to 9 bases, leaving 9 bases not matched to a gene. The CDR3 here is CAWSVIRTGNRYTF. CDR3 bases: TGTGCCTGGAGTGTAATTAGGACAGGGAATCGCTACACCTTC.

CDR3 in DNA: TGCGCCAGCAGCTATACCCGACTAGGCTCAGATACGCAGTATTTT. Translated: CASSYTRLGSDTQYF. The V call is TRBV5-1, the J call TRBJ2-3; TRBD2 is a possible D gene (6 bases). Germline values: CDR1 SGHRS, CDR2 YFSETQ. CDR3 length: 15 residues. V was shortened by 3 bases and J by 4 bases, with 15 bases between the two germline ends.

The V and J genes are TRBV28 and TRBJ1-6, with D unclear. The CDR3 has 14 amino acids. Trimming shortened V by 3 bases and J by 7 bases, and 10 bases separated the two germline ends. Germline CDR1 reads MDHEN; CDR2 reads SYDVKM. CDR3 in amino acids: CASSFGKPNSPLHF. The CDR3 region has the DNA TGTGCCAGCAGTTTCGGTAAACCGAATTCACCCCTCCACTTT.

The chain carries TRBV28 and TRBJ1-1; tentatively, D is TRBD1 (6 bases). Germline values: CDR1 MDHEN, CDR2 SYDVKM. This CDR3 has 12 amino acids. Trimming left V 8 bases short and J 10 bases short, with 17 bases between. This CDR3 is CASQILGGRAFF. Here the CDR3 DNA reads TGTGCCAGCCAAATTCTGGGGGGGCGAGCTTTCTTT.

This rearrangement joins TRBV6-5 to TRBJ1-2, with D possibly being TRBD1 (5 bases). The CDR3 is 14 amino acids. Between the trimmed V and J ends, which lost 8 bases and 4 bases, there was a span of 17 bases. Germline CDR1 and CDR2: MNHEY and SVGAGI. In nucleotides, the CDR3 is TGTGCCAGCGGGGTCGTGGGGCAACGCTATGGCTACACCTTC. It yields the protein CASGVVGQRYGYTF.

This clone was observed once. The CDR3 coding sequence is TGTGCCTGGAGTGCTCTGACAGGTCGGAATCAGTACTTC. Its protein is CAWSALTGRNQYF. This chain connects TRBV30 to TRBJ2-4; maybe TRBD1 (6 bases). The length of the CDR3 is 13 residues. Trimming removed 1 base at V and 12 bases at J, with 16 bases between. Per the germline V gene, CDR1 is GTSNPN and CDR2 is SVGIG (reference sequence).

A few counts support this clone. The chain couples TRBV18 to TRBJ2-1; 7 nucleotides align to TRBD2. The CDR3 loop spans 18 amino acids. J gave up 4 bases and V 2 bases, and 14 bases lay outside the gene matches. The germline V gene encodes CDR1 KGHSH and CDR2 LQKENI. CDR3 protein: CASSPKVLADLVYNEQFF. CDR3 nucleotide sequence: TGTGCCAGCTCACCAAAAGTCCTAGCGGACTTAGTTTACAATGAGCAGTTCTTC.

The rearrangement uses TRBV2 and TRBJ2-7; 7 bases line up with TRBD2. The germline V gene encodes CDR1 SNHLY and CDR2 FYNNEI. The CDR3 is 15 residues long. After removal of 4 bases from V and 2 bases from J, the junction contained 8 bases not matched to a gene. Written as DNA, the CDR3 is TGTGCCAGCAGTGGGGGGGGAACGGGAACCTACGAGCAGTACTTC. Protein product: CASSGGGTGTYEQYF.

The rearrangement links TRBV12-3 or TRBV12-4 to TRBJ1-4; TRBD1 agrees at 7 bases. The CDR3 has 11 residues. Losses at the gene ends were 2 bases for V and 14 bases for J; bases not matched to a gene: 2. The DNA for the CDR3 is TGTGCCAGCAGTTTAAACAGGGGTCTGTTTTTT. This codes for CASSLNRGLFF.

The rearrangement joins TRBV16 to TRBJ1-5; D is possibly TRBD1 (6 bases). Germline assignment: CDR1 KGHSY and CDR2 FQNENV. This CDR3 is 18 amino acids long. The germline V and J ends were trimmed by 3 bases and 0 bases, with 18 bases remaining between them. DNA of the CDR3: TGTGCCAGCAGCCACCCACCTTATGAAGGGGGTAGCAATCAGCCCCAGCATTTT. Its translation: CASSHPPYEGGSNQPQHF.

This sequence joins TRBV2 and TRBJ1-1, with D possibly being TRBD1 (6 bases). V gave up 10 bases and J gave up 0 bases, with 18 bases separating them. The germline gives CDR1 SNHLY, CDR2 FYNNEI. The CDR3 runs to 15 residues. The CDR3 loop reads CAILRQGTMNTEAFF. The CDR3 nucleotides read TGTGCCATCCTACGCCAGGGGACTATGAACACTGAAGCTTTCTTT.

The chain employs TRBV29-1 and TRBJ1-2, with D unresolved. This CDR3 spans 12 amino acids. V dropped 6 bases and J dropped 2 bases, with 10 bases sitting between them. Germline V CDR1 and CDR2: SQVTM, ANQGSEA. The CDR3 loop is CSVMDLNYGYTF. CDR3 nucleotides: TGCAGCGTGATGGACTTAAACTATGGCTACACCTTC.

The chain couples TRBV6-4 to TRBJ2-1; 10 bases align to TRBD2. There are 15 residues in the CDR3. Germline V CDR1 and CDR2: MRHNA, SNTAGT. The V and J ends lost 7 bases and 2 bases, in that order; junction bases with no gene match: 5. The CDR3 bases are TGTGCCAGCAAAGCGGGGGGGAGTCCCTACAATGAGCAGTTCTTC. Encoded protein: CASKAGGSPYNEQFF.

V is TRBV5-4 and J is TRBJ2-3; no reliable D call. Germline CDR1 and CDR2: SGHNT and YYREEE (reference sequence). The CDR3 is 13 residues long. V was shortened by 4 bases and J by 0 bases, with 6 bases between the two germline ends. CDR3 in amino acids: CASSPPSTDTQYF. The CDR3 coding sequence is TGTGCCAGCAGCCCTCCTAGCACAGATACGCAGTATTTT. Full variable domain (outside the CDR3, taken from reference TRBV5-4 and TRBJ2-3): ETGVTQSPTHLIKTRGQQVTLRCSSQSGHNTVSWYQQALGQGPQFIFQYYREEENGRGNFPPRFSGLQFPNYSSELNVNALELDDSALYLCASSPPSTDTQYFGPGTRLTVL.

In this sample, this clone turned up a few times. This sequence joins TRBV7-9 and TRBJ2-1; TRBD2 agrees at 13 bases. This CDR3 is 18 amino acids long. CDR1 and CDR2 (germline): SEHNR, FQNEAQ (reference sequence). Trimming cost V 5 bases and J 1 base; bases outside gene matches: 8. Here the CDR3 DNA reads TGTGCCAGCAGCCAAGGGCCGGGACTAGCGGGGTCCTACAATGAGCAGTTCTTC. Its translation is CASSQGPGLAGSYNEQFF.

The chain has TRBV10-2 and TRBJ2-2; 8 nucleotides agree with TRBD2. J was trimmed by 8 bases and V by 10 bases; bases with no gene match: 3. This CDR3 is 11 amino acids long. Germline lookup yields CDR1 WSHSY and CDR2 SAAADI. DNA for the CDR3: TGCGCCATTAGCGGGGAAGGGGAGCTGTTTTTT. Translation gives CAISGEGELFF.

The rearrangement links TRBV27 to TRBJ2-1; 10 nucleotides match TRBD2. V dropped 5 bases and J dropped 5; count of bases not matched to a gene: 9. There are 16 residues in the CDR3. CDR1 and CDR2 (germline): MNHEY, SMNVEV (reference sequence). The CDR3 DNA is TGTGCCAGCAGTCGATCCCGGACTAGCGGAAACAATGAGCAGTTCTTC. Translated: CASSRSRTSGNNEQFF.

The chain combines TRBV4-1 with TRBJ2-3, with D possibly matching TRBD2 (5 bases). Trimming took 2 bases from V and 6 from J, leaving 9 bases between them. The CDR3 loop spans 13 amino acids. The germline V gene encodes CDR1 MGHRA and CDR2 YSYEKL. The CDR3 is CASSQPGVDTQYF. For the CDR3, the DNA is TGCGCCAGCAGCCAACCCGGGGTGGATACGCAGTATTTT.

This chain links TRBV2 with TRBJ1-1; D unclear. This CDR3 is 10 amino acids long. Trimming removed 4 bases from V and 8 bases from J, with 5 bases in between. Germline V gene lookup returns CDR1 SNHLY and CDR2 FYNNEI. The chain's CDR3 is CASSALEAFF. In nucleotides, the CDR3 is TGTGCCAGCAGTGCACTCGAAGCTTTCTTT.

The chain recombines TRBV5-1 with TRBJ1-2; 7 nucleotides match TRBD1. Losses at the gene ends were 4 bases for V and 3 bases for J; bases not matched to a gene: 15. Germline V gene lookup returns CDR1 SGHRS and CDR2 YFSETQ. The CDR3 spans 17 residues. The CDR3 DNA is TGCGCCAGCAGCCCAGGCCCCAGACAGGGTGGGGACTATGGCTACACCTTC. Translating it yields CASSPGPRQGGDYGYTF.